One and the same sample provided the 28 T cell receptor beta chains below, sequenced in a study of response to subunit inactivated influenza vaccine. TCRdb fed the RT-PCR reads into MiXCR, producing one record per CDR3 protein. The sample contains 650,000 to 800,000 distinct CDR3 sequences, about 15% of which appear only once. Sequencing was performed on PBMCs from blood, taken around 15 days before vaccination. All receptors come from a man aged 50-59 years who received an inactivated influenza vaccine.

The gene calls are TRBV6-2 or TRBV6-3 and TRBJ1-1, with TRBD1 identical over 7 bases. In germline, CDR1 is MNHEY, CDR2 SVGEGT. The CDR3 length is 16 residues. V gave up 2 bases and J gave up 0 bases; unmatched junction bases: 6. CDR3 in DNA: TGTGCCAGCAGTTACCGACTGCAGGGGGTGAACACTGAAGCTTTCTTT. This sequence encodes CASSYRLQGVNTEAFF.

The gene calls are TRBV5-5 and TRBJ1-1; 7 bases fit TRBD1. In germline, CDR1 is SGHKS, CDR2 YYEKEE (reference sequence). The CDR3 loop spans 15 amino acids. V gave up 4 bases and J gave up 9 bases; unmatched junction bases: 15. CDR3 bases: TGTGCCAGCAGCACGATCATTTCCCGGGACAGAAAAGCTTTCTTT. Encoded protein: CASSTIISRDRKAFF.

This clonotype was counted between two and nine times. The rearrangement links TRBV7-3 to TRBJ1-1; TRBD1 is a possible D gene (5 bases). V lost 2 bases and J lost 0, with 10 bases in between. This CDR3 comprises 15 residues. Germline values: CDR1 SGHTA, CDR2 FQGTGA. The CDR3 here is CASSLRGSMNTEAFF. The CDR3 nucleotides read TGTGCCAGCAGCTTACGGGGGTCGATGAACACTGAAGCTTTCTTT.

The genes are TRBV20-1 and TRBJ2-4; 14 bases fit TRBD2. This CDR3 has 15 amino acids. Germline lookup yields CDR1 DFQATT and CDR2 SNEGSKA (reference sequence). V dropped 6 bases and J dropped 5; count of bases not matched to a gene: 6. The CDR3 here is CSAPTSGRAQNIQYF. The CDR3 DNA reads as TGCAGTGCACCGACTAGCGGGAGGGCCCAAAACATTCAGTACTTC.

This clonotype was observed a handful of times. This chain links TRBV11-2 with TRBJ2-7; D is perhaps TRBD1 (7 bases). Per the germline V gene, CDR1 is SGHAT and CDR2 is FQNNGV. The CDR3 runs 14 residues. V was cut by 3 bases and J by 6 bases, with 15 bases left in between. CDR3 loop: CASSLAQGGVEQYF. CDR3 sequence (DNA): TGTGCCAGCAGCTTGGCCCAGGGGGGTGTCGAGCAGTACTTC.

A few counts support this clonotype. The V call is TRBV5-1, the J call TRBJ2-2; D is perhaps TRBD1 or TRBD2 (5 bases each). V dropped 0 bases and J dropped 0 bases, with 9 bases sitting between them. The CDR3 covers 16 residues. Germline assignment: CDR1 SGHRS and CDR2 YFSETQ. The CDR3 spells CASSLVQGANTGELFF. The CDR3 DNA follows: TGCGCCAGCAGCTTGGTTCAGGGAGCGAACACCGGGGAGCTGTTTTTT.

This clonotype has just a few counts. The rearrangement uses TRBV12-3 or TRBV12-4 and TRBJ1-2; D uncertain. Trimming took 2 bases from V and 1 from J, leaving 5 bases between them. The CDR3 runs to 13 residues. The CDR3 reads CASSLPRNYGYTF. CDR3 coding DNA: TGTGCCAGCAGTTTACCCCGTAACTATGGCTACACCTTC.

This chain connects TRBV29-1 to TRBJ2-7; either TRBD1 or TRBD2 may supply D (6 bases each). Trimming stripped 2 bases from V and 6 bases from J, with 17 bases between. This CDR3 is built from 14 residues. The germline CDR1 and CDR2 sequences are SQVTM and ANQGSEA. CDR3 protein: CSVELGTWGAEQYF. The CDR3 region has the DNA TGCAGCGTTGAATTGGGGACATGGGGGGCCGAGCAGTACTTC.

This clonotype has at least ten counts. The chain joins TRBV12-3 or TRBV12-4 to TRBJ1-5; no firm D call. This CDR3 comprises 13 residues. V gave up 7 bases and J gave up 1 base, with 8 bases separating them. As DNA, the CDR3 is TGTGCCAGCAACTGGGGAAGCAATCAGCCCCAGCATTTT. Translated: CASNWGSNQPQHF.

The CDR3 coding sequence is TGCAGTGCCGATTTTAGAGGAGCCAAAAACATTCAGTACTTC. This sequence encodes CSADFRGAKNIQYF. V is TRBV20-1 and J is TRBJ2-4; no clear D. V was trimmed by 6 bases and J by 0 bases, leaving 12 bases between them. The germline gives CDR1 DFQATT, CDR2 SNEGSKA (reference sequence). There are 14 residues in the CDR3.

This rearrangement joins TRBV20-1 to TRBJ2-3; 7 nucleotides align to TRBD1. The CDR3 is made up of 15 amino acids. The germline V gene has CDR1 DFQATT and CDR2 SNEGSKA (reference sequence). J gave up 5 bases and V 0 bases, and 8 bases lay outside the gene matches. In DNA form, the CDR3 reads TGCAGTGCTAGAGACAACAGGGGAAGAATAGATACGCAGTATTTT. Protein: CSARDNRGRIDTQYF.

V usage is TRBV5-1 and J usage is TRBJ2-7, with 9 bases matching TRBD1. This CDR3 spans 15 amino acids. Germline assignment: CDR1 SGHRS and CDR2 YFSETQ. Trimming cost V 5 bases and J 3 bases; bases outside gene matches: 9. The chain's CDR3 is CASRDPGQGVYEQYF. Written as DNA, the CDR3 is TGCGCCAGCAGAGATCCGGGACAGGGAGTCTACGAGCAGTACTTC.

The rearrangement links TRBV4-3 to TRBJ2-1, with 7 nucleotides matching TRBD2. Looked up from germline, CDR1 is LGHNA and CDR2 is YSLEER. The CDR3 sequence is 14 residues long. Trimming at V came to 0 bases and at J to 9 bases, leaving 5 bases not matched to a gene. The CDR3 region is CASSQDRPSGEQFF. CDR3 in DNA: TGCGCCAGCAGCCAAGATCGGCCTAGCGGTGAGCAGTTCTTC.

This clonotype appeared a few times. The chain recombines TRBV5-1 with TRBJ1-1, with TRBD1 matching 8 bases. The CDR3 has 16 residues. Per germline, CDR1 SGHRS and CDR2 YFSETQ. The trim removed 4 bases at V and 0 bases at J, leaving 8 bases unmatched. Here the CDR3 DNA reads TGCGCCAGCAGCGGCGGACAGGGAATGATGAACACTGAAGCTTTCTTT. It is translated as CASSGGQGMMNTEAFF. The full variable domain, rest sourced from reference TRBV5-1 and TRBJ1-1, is KAGVTQTPRYLIKTRGQQVTLSCSPISGHRSVSWYQQTPGQGLQFLFEYFSETQRNKGNFPGRFSGRQFSNSRSEMNVSTLELGDSALYLCASSGGQGMMNTEAFFGQGTRLTVV.

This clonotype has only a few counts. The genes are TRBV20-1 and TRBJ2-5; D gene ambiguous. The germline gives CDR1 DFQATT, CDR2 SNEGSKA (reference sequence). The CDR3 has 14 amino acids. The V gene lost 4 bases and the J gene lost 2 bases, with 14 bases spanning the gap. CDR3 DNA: TGCAGTGCTATGGTGTGGGGTACACAAGAGACCCAGTACTTC. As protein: CSAMVWGTQETQYF.

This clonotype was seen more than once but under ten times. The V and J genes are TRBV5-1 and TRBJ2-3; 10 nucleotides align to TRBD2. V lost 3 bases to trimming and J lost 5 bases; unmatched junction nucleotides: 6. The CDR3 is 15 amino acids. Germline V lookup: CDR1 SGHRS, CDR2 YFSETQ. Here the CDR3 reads CASSSGTSEGDTQYF. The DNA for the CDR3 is TGCGCCAGCAGCTCCGGGACTAGCGAGGGAGATACGCAGTATTTT.

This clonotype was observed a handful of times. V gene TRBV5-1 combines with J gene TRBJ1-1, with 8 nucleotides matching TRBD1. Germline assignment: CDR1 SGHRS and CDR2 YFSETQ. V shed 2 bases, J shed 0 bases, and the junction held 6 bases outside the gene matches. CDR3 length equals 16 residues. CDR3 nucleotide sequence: TGCGCCAGCAGCTTAGGGACAGGTCGTATGAACACTGAAGCTTTCTTT. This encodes CASSLGTGRMNTEAFF.

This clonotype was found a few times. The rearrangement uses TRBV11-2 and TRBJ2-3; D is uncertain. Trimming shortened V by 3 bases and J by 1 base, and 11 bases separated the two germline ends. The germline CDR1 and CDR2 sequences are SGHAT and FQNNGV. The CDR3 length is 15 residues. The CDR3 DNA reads TGTGCCAGCAGCTTCCAGACCTCGGGCACAGATACGCAGTATTTT. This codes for CASSFQTSGTDTQYF.

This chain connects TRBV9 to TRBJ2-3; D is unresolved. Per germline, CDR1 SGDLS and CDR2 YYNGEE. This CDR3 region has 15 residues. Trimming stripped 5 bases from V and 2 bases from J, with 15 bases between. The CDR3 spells CASRASGGFTDTQYF. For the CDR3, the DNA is TGTGCCAGCAGGGCCTCTGGCGGATTCACAGATACGCAGTATTTT. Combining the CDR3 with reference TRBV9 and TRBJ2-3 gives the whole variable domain DSGVTQTPKHLITATGQRVTLRCSPRSGDLSVYWYQQSLDQGLQFLIQYYNGEERAKGNILERFSAQQFPDLHSELNLSSLELGDSALYFCASRASGGFTDTQYFGPGTRLTVL.

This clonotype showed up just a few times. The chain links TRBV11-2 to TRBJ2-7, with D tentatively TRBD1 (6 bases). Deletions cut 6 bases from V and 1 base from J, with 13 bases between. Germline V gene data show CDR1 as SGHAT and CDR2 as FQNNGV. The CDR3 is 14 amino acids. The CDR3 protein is CASRAGGRSYEQYF. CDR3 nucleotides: TGTGCCAGCAGGGCTGGGGGCAGGTCCTACGAGCAGTACTTC.

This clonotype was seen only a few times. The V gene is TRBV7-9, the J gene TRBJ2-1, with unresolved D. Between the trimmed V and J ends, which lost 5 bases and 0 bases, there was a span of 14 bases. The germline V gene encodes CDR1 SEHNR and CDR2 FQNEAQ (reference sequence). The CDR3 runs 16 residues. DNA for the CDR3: TGTGCCAGCAGCCCCCCTTCGTCGAGCTCCTACAATGAGCAGTTCTTC. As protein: CASSPPSSSSYNEQFF.

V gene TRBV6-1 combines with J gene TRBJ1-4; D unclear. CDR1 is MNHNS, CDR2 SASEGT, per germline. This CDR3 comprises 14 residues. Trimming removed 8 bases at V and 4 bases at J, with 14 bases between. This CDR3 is CASWTIGGNEKLFF. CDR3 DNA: TGTGCCAGCTGGACTATCGGTGGTAATGAAAAACTGTTTTTT.

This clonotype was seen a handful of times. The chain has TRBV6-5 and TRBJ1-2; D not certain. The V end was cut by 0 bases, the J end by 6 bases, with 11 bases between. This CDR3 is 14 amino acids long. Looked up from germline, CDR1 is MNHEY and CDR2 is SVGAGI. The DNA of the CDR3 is TGTGCCAGCAGTTACTCGAATGGGGTTGATGGCTACACCTTC. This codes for CASSYSNGVDGYTF.

CDR3 residues: CASSYGTNRNNEQFF. Written as DNA, the CDR3 is TGTGCCAGCAGTTACGGGACTAATAGGAACAATGAGCAGTTCTTC. The chain carries TRBV27 and TRBJ2-1; 7 nucleotides agree with TRBD2. J was trimmed by 5 bases and V by 4 bases; bases with no gene match: 8. Germline CDR1 is MNHEY and CDR2 is SMNVEV (reference sequence). This CDR3 has 15 amino acids.

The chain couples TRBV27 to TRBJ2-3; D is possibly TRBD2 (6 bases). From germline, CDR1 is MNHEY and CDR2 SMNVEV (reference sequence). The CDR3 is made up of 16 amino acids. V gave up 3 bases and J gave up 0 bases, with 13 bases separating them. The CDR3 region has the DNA TGTGCCAGCAGTTTTCTAGGAGGGACGAGCACAGATACGCAGTATTTT. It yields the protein CASSFLGGTSTDTQYF.

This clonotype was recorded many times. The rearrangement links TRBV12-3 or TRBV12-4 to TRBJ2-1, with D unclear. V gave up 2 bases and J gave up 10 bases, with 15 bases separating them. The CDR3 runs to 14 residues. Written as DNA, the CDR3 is TGTGCCAGCAGTTTACAGGCTGAGCCTAGGGAGCAGTTCTTC. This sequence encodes CASSLQAEPREQFF.

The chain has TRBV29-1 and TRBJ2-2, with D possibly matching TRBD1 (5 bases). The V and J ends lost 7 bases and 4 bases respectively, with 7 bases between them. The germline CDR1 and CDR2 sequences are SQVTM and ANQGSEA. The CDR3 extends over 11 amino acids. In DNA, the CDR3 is TGCAGCGCCAGGGCCACCGGGGAGCTGTTTTTT. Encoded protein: CSARATGELFF.

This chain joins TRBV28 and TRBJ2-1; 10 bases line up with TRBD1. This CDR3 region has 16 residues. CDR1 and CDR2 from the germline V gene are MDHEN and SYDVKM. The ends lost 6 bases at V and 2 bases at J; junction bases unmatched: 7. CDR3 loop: CASRPTGTGAYNEQFF. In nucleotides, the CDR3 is TGTGCCAGCAGACCTACCGGGACAGGGGCCTACAATGAGCAGTTCTTC.